This T cell receptor beta chain emerged from a study of cytomegalovirus exposure and HLA in healthy donors. Whole-study results and caveats: The sole available immune exposure information was CMV serostatus.

There are 17 residues in the CDR3. V was trimmed by 5 bases and J by 6 bases, leaving 25 bases between them. Germline V CDR1 and CDR2: SEHNR, FQNEAQ (reference sequence). The PCR ran on 60 Vbeta and 13 Jbeta primers. Only in-frame clones appear in the TCRdb table, and some are missing; sequencing was by immunoSEQ multiplex PCR. The data hold about 94,000 clones, with roughly 80% observed a single time. As for this clone: Antigen unknown.

J is TRBJ1-1 and V is TRBV7-9; D possibly corresponds to TRBD1 (5 bases). Sample: PBMCs. The sequence was collected from a woman aged 55-69 years in good health and CMV-seronegative. CDR3 in amino acids: CASSPIRWGREKAEAFF. The CDR3, as DNA: TGTGCCAGCAGCCCGATACGGTGGGGCAGGGAAAAGGCTGAAGCTTTCTTT.